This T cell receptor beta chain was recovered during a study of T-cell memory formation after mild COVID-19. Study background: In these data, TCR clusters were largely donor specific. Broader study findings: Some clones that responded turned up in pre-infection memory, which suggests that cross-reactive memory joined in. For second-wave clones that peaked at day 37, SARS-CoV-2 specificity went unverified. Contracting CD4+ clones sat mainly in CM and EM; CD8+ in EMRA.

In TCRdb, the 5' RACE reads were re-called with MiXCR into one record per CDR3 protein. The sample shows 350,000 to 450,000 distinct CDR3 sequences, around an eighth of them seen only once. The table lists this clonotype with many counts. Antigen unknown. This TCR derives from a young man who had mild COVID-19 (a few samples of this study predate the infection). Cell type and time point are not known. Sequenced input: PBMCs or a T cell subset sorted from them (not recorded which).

The CDR3 loop reads CSVPQGLGGYTF. In DNA form, the CDR3 reads TGCAGCGTGCCTCAGGGGCTCGGTGGCTACACCTTC. This sequence joins TRBV29-1 and TRBJ1-2, with D tentatively TRBD1 (6 bases). CDR3 size: 12 residues. Germline loops: CDR1 SQVTM, CDR2 ANQGSEA. V lost 6 bases and J 7 bases, leaving 15 bases between the germline ends.